The text below deals with one T cell receptor beta chain. In germline, CDR1 is LGHDT, CDR2 YNNKEL (reference sequence). The V and J ends lost 2 bases and 4 bases respectively, with 12 bases between them. The CDR3 runs to 14 residues. The data are from a study of T cells in Graves' hyperthyroidism and ophthalmopathy. Active moderate-to-severe ophthalmopathy, Clinical Activity Score at least 3, NOSPECS at least 4, under 3 months' duration. Exclusion of patients followed from uncontrolled infection, other autoimmune disease, pregnancy or lactation. The PBMCs had their origin in more than 9.5 ml of fresh peripheral blood. Amplified regions were TCR beta CDR3 sequences from RNA transcripts. An initial round of RT-PCR targeting the TCR CDR3 relied on the HTBI primer set. TCRdb re-called the multiplex PCR reads through MiXCR, storing one row per CDR3 protein. The sample has fewer than 700,000 distinct CDR3 sequences; approximately 17% are singletons.

The TCR was taken from a woman between 18 and 30 years old with Graves' ophthalmopathy. V gene TRBV3-1 combines with J gene TRBJ2-7; D remains unclear. The sample was blood. CDR3 nucleotide sequence: TGTGCCAGCAGCCAACAGCTAAGTAGTTACGAGCAGTACTTC. It yields the protein CASSQQLSSYEQYF.